The 28 T cell receptor beta chains given below trace back to one sample, sequenced in a study of blood T cell repertoires in COVID-19. Profiling relied on immunoSEQ multiplex PCR, and the TCRdb table lists in-frame clones only, not all of them. Of about 340,000 clones listed, about nine tenths were seen once; the top ten hold more than 5.5%. Source material: peripheral blood. These receptor sequences come from a woman between 70 and 85 years old with COVID-19, enrolled during active disease.

The chain couples TRBV19 to TRBJ1-5; D is undetermined. CDR1 is LNHDA, CDR2 SQIVND, per germline (reference sequence). V dropped 3 bases and J dropped 3 bases, with 12 bases sitting between them. This CDR3 comprises 15 residues. The CDR3 DNA reads TGTGCCAGTAGTATTCCCCACAGCCTCAATCAGCCCCAGCATTTT. It encodes CASSIPHSLNQPQHF.

The chain is built from TRBV7-6 and TRBJ2-1, with D unclear. V was pared by 2 bases and J by 5 bases, with 7 bases between. The CDR3 extends over 13 amino acids. Germline CDR1 and CDR2: SGHVS and FNYEAQ. The CDR3 loop reads CASSLSGNNEQFF. CDR3 nucleotides: TGTGCCAGCAGCTTATCAGGAAACAATGAGCAGTTCTTC. Based on the CDR3 plus reference TRBV7-6 and TRBJ2-1, the full variable domain is GAGVSQSPRYKVTKRGQDVALRCDPISGHVSLYWYRQALGQGPEFLTYFNYEAQQDKSGLPNDRFSAERPEGSISTLTIQRTEQRDSAMYRCASSLSGNNEQFFGPGTRLTVL.

This sequence joins TRBV24-1 and TRBJ2-5; a weak D match, TRBD1 (6 bases). This CDR3 contains 13 residues. Germline lookup yields CDR1 KGHDR and CDR2 SFDVKD. Trimming shortened V by 8 bases and J by 2 bases, and 11 bases separated the two germline ends. CDR3 in amino acids: CATTGQLQETQYF. CDR3 DNA: TGTGCCACCACAGGACAGCTACAAGAGACCCAGTACTTC.

This rearrangement joins TRBV6-1 to TRBJ1-2; a weak D match, TRBD1 (5 bases). Trimming shortened V by 1 base and J by 4 bases, and 19 bases separated the two germline ends. From germline, CDR1 is MNHNS and CDR2 SASEGT. There are 17 residues in the CDR3. The CDR3 spells CASSEDGGSIRSYGYTF. Here the CDR3 DNA reads TGTGCCAGCAGTGAAGACGGGGGGTCAATTCGTTCCTATGGCTACACCTTC.

This sequence joins TRBV6-5 and TRBJ1-3; a weak D match, TRBD1 (6 bases). The CDR3 is 15 residues long. Germline CDR1 is MNHEY and CDR2 is SVGAGI. The ends were cut back, 3 bases at V and 4 bases at J, with 13 bases in the middle. The chain's CDR3 is CASSYTRGGGNTIYF. CDR3 sequence (DNA): TGTGCCAGCAGTTATACGAGGGGGGGAGGAAACACCATATATTTT.

The chain recombines TRBV29-1 with TRBJ1-2; no definite D call. CDR3 length: 13 amino acids. Per the germline V gene, CDR1 is SQVTM and CDR2 is ANQGSEA. The V and J ends lost 4 bases and 2 bases respectively, with 11 bases between them. Here the CDR3 reads CSVGGVTNYGYTF. For the CDR3, the DNA is TGCAGCGTTGGGGGAGTGACAAACTATGGCTACACCTTC.

Here the CDR3 reads CASSHRDNYGYTF. The CDR3 DNA is TGTGCCAGCAGCCACAGGGACAACTATGGCTACACCTTC. The rearrangement links TRBV5-6 to TRBJ1-2, with D maybe TRBD1 (6 bases). Germline CDR1 and CDR2: SGHDT and YYEEEE. V gave up 4 bases and J gave up 2 bases, with 9 bases separating them. The CDR3 contains 13 residues.

This clone occurred a few times. This chain joins TRBV24-1 and TRBJ2-3; no definite D call. V was clipped by 0 bases and J by 0 bases, with 9 bases between them. CDR3 length: 16 amino acids. Per germline, CDR1 KGHDR and CDR2 SFDVKD. CDR3 DNA sequence: TGTGCCACCAGTGATTTGCTGTGGGCGAGCACAGATACGCAGTATTTT. Its translation is CATSDLLWASTDTQYF.

Written as DNA, the CDR3 is TGCGCCAGCAGCATGGGGGGGGACAACTATGGCTACACCTTC. Translation gives CASSMGGDNYGYTF. This chain connects TRBV4-3 to TRBJ1-2; D is possibly TRBD1 (5 bases). This CDR3 is built from 14 residues. Germline CDR1 reads LGHNA; CDR2 reads YSLEER. V shed 5 bases and J shed 2 bases, with 12 bases lying between them.

This clone was seen a single time. J is TRBJ2-5 and V is TRBV24-1, with 13 bases lining up with TRBD2. CDR3 length: 15 amino acids. V gave up 4 bases and J gave up 5 bases; unmatched junction bases: 3. The germline CDR1 and CDR2 sequences are KGHDR and SFDVKD. The CDR3, as DNA: TGTGCCACCAGTGAACTAGCGGGGGGGCGCGAGACCCAGTACTTC. This codes for CATSELAGGRETQYF.

CDR3 in amino acids: CASSLGQGGTDTQYF. The CDR3 DNA reads as TGTGCCAGCAGCCTAGGACAGGGAGGCACAGATACGCAGTATTTT. The chain carries TRBV7-2 and TRBJ2-3, with 8 bases identical to TRBD1. V was pared by 5 bases and J by 1 base, with 5 bases of the junction left unmatched. This CDR3 comprises 15 residues. Germline V lookup: CDR1 SGHTA, CDR2 FQGNSA.

The chain joins TRBV10-3 to TRBJ1-2; TRBD1 aligns across 7 bases. CDR1 and CDR2 (germline): ENHRY, SYGVKD. The CDR3 runs to 13 residues. V shed 6 bases, J shed 4 bases, and the junction held 5 bases outside the gene matches. The DNA of the CDR3 is TGTGCCATCAGAGGGGACAGCCCCTATGGCTACACCTTC. As protein: CAIRGDSPYGYTF.

The V call is TRBV11-2, the J call TRBJ2-1; 7 positions match TRBD1. Germline V gene lookup returns CDR1 SGHAT and CDR2 FQNNGV. This CDR3 comprises 14 residues. J lost 6 bases, V lost 1 base, and 3 bases had no gene match. CDR3 sequence (DNA): TGTGCCAGCAGCTTAGGCGCAGGGGGCAATGAGCAGTTCTTC. As protein: CASSLGAGGNEQFF.

The chain joins TRBV6-1 to TRBJ2-1, with a tentative D call TRBD1 (5 bases). CDR1 MNHNS and CDR2 SASEGT come from the germline V gene. V lost 1 base and J 3 bases, leaving 10 bases between the germline ends. The CDR3 loop spans 15 amino acids. CDR3 in amino acids: CASSEEAGIYNEQFF. The CDR3 DNA reads TGTGCCAGCAGTGAAGAGGCAGGGATCTACAATGAGCAGTTCTTC.

The chain combines TRBV30 with TRBJ1-1; 9 bases agree with TRBD1. CDR3 length: 13 amino acids. V shed 1 base, J shed 3 bases, and the junction held 0 bases outside the gene matches. Germline V CDR1 and CDR2: GTSNPN, SVGIG (reference sequence). In nucleotides, the CDR3 is TGTGCCTGGAGTGACAGGGGGCACACTGAAGCTTTCTTT. Translating gives CAWSDRGHTEAFF.

The chain has TRBV18 and TRBJ1-3; 7 bases are shared with TRBD1. Germline V gene data show CDR1 as KGHSH and CDR2 as LQKENI. Trimming at V came to 2 bases and at J to 0 bases, leaving 4 bases not matched to a gene. The CDR3 has 16 amino acids. CDR3 loop: CASSPYRDSSGNTIYF. For the CDR3, the DNA is TGTGCCAGCTCACCATACCGGGACAGCTCTGGAAACACCATATATTTT.

The table lists this clone with a count of one. The chain carries TRBV7-8 and TRBJ2-7; D might be TRBD1 (6 bases). From germline, CDR1 is SGHVS and CDR2 FQNEAQ. The CDR3 length is 15 residues. Trimming left V 1 base short and J 3 bases short, with 13 bases between. CDR3 residues: CASSLEARGIYEQYF. CDR3 nucleotide sequence: TGTGCCAGCAGCTTAGAGGCCAGGGGAATCTACGAGCAGTACTTC.

In DNA form, the CDR3 reads TGTGCCAGCTCCGGGGACAGGGCGCACTCCTACAATGAGCAGTTCTTC. This translates into CASSGDRAHSYNEQFF. This chain links TRBV27 with TRBJ2-1; 9 nucleotides align to TRBD1. V was clipped by 8 bases and J by 0 bases; unmatched bases: 8. CDR1 and CDR2 (germline): MNHEY, SMNVEV (reference sequence). The CDR3 has 16 amino acids.

V and J are TRBV24-1 and TRBJ2-5; perhaps TRBD2 as D (6 bases). The germline V gene encodes CDR1 KGHDR and CDR2 SFDVKD. The CDR3 runs 16 residues. V dropped 3 bases and J dropped 5 bases, with 18 bases sitting between them. The CDR3 region is CATSDLLDGGMETQYF. CDR3 bases: TGTGCCACCAGTGATCTCCTGGACGGAGGGATGGAGACCCAGTACTTC.

The V call is TRBV3-1 (or the pseudogene TRBV3-2), the J call TRBJ2-5, with TRBD2 matching over 10 bases. Trimming cost V 1 base and J 1 base; bases outside gene matches: 6. The CDR3 length is 17 residues. Germline V CDR1 and CDR2: LGHDT, YNNKEL (reference sequence). The chain's CDR3 is CASSQATSGALQETQYF. The CDR3 region has the DNA TGTGCCAGCAGCCAAGCTACTAGCGGGGCCCTCCAAGAGACCCAGTACTTC.

The chain is built from TRBV2 and TRBJ1-2; weak D call: TRBD1 (5 bases). In germline, CDR1 is SNHLY, CDR2 FYNNEI. V dropped 6 bases and J dropped 7 bases, with 18 bases sitting between them. The CDR3 runs to 14 residues. This CDR3 is CASRVGAQSSGYTF. The CDR3 region has the DNA TGTGCCAGCAGAGTTGGGGCTCAATCCTCTGGCTACACCTTC.

The chain is built from TRBV30 and TRBJ1-1; D gene uncertain. The germline gives CDR1 GTSNPN, CDR2 SVGIG (reference sequence). V lost 0 bases and J lost 6, with 14 bases in between. The CDR3 extends over 14 amino acids. The CDR3 protein is CAWSVAGVIAEAFF. In nucleotides, the CDR3 is TGTGCCTGGAGTGTTGCCGGGGTAATCGCTGAAGCTTTCTTT.

The rearrangement uses TRBV5-8 and TRBJ1-5; a weak D match, TRBD1 (5 bases). The V end lost 0 bases, the J end lost 0 bases, and 7 bases lay between the germline ends. Germline V gene lookup returns CDR1 SGHTS and CDR2 YDEGEE. There are 15 residues in the CDR3. The CDR3 coding sequence is TGTGCCAGCAGCTTGGGAAGGGGTAGCAATCAGCCCCAGCATTTT. This translates into CASSLGRGSNQPQHF. Full variable domain (rest looked up from reference TRBV5-8 and TRBJ1-5): EAGVTQSPTHLIKTRGQQATLRCSPISGHTSVYWYQQALGLGLQFLLWYDEGEERNRGNFPPRFSGRQFPNYSSELNVNALELEDSALYLCASSLGRGSNQPQHFGDGTRLSIL.

The chain joins TRBV27 to TRBJ1-2; tentative D call: TRBD1 (5 bases). Germline V gene sequence: CDR1 MNHEY, CDR2 SMNVEV (reference sequence). This CDR3 is built from 16 residues. Between the trimmed V and J ends, which lost 1 base and 4 bases, there was a span of 16 bases. The CDR3 coding sequence is TGTGCCAGCAGTTTATACCGGCGGGGGGAGAGCTATGGCTACACCTTC. Amino acids: CASSLYRRGESYGYTF.

CDR3 coding DNA: TGTGCCAGCAGTTTAGGAGGATGGGATGAAAAACTGTTTTTT. This codes for CASSLGGWDEKLFF. The chain links TRBV28 to TRBJ1-4; D gene unclear. The CDR3 spans 14 residues. Germline-derived CDR1 and CDR2 are MDHEN and SYDVKM. V was cut by 2 bases and J by 6 bases, with 10 bases left in between.

This clone was seen once. The chain employs TRBV5-1 and TRBJ1-6; weak D call: TRBD1 (6 bases). Germline values: CDR1 SGHRS, CDR2 YFSETQ. The CDR3 length is 16 residues. V was clipped by 0 bases and J by 8 bases, with 15 bases between them. Here the CDR3 reads CASSLGYGQGHSPLHF. CDR3 nucleotides: TGCGCCAGCAGCTTGGGTTACGGGCAGGGGCATTCACCCCTCCACTTT.

The rearrangement uses TRBV3-1 (or the pseudogene TRBV3-2) and TRBJ1-2; 10 positions match TRBD1. Germline CDR1 is LGHDT and CDR2 is YNNKEL (reference sequence). The length of the CDR3 is 17 residues. The ends lost 0 bases at V and 3 bases at J; junction bases unmatched: 7. The CDR3 spells CASSQDLGTGEDYGYTF. DNA for the CDR3: TGTGCCAGCAGCCAAGATCTCGGGACAGGGGAGGACTATGGCTACACCTTC.

The V and J genes are TRBV29-1 and TRBJ2-4; D might be TRBD1 (5 bases). There are 15 residues in the CDR3. V was shortened by 4 bases and J by 2 bases, with 15 bases between the two germline ends. Germline CDR1 is SQVTM and CDR2 is ANQGSEA. Here the CDR3 reads CSVVWQGRTKNIQYF. CDR3 DNA: TGCAGCGTTGTTTGGCAGGGAAGGACCAAAAACATTCAGTACTTC. Full variable domain (outside the CDR3, taken from reference TRBV29-1 and TRBJ2-4): SAVISQKPSRDICQRGTSLTIQCQVDSQVTMMFWYRQQPGQSLTLIATANQGSEATYESGFVIDKFPISRPNLTFSTLTVSNMSPEDSSIYLCSVVWQGRTKNIQYFGAGTRLSVL.